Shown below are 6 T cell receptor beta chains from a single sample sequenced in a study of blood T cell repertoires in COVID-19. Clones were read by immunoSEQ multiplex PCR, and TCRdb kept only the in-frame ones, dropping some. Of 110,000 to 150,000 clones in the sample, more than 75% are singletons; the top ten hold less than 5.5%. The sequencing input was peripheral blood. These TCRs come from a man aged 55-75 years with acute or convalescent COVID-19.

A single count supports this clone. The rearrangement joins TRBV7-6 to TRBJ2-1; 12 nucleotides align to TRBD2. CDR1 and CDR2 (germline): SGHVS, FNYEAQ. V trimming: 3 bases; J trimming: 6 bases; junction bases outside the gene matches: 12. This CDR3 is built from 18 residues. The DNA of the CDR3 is TGTGCCAGCAGCTTGGCCGGACTAGCGGGACTCCTAGGCAATGAGCAGTTCTTC. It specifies CASSLAGLAGLLGNEQFF.

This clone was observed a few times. The CDR3 nucleotides read TGTGCCAGCAGCTTAGAAGGGGGCAACTCCTACGAGCAGTACTTC. This gives the protein CASSLEGGNSYEQYF. The chain uses TRBV7-9 and TRBJ2-7, with 7 bases aligning to TRBD1. The germline gives CDR1 SEHNR, CDR2 FQNEAQ (reference sequence). This CDR3 comprises 15 residues. V lost 1 base to trimming and J lost 0 bases; unmatched junction nucleotides: 3.

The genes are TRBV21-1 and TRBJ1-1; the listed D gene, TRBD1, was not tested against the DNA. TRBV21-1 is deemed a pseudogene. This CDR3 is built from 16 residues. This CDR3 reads CASLLRGCKTNTEAFF. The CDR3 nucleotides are TGTGCCAGCCTACTCAGGGGGTGCAAGACGAACACTGAAGCTTTCTTT.

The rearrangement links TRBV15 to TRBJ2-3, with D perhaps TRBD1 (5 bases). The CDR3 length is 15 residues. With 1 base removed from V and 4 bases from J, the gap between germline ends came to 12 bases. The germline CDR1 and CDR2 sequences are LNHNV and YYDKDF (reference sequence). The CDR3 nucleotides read TGTGCCACCAGCAGAGGCTGGGAAGGGGCAGATACGCAGTATTTT. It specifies CATSRGWEGADTQYF. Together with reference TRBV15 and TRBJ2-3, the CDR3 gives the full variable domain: DAMVIQNPRYQVTQFGKPVTLSCSQTLNHNVMYWYQQKSSQAPKLLFHYYDKDFNNEADTPDNFQSRRPNTSFCFLDIRSPGLGDTAMYLCATSRGWEGADTQYFGPGTRLTVL.

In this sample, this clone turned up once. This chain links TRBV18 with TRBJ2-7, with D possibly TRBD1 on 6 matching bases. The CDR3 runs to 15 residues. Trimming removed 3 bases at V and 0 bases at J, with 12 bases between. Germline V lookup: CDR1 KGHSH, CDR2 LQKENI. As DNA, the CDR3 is TGTGCCAGCTCACCCAGTCAGACAGGCTCCTACGAGCAGTACTTC. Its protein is CASSPSQTGSYEQYF.

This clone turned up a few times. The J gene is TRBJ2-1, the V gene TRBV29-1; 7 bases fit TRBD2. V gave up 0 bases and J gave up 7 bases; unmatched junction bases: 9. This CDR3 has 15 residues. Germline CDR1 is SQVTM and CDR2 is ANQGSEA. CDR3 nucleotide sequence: TGCAGCGTTGAAGATTGGGGGGGGATTGGGAATGAGCAGTTCTTC. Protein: CSVEDWGGIGNEQFF.